Below, 18 T cell receptor beta chains from the same sample are listed, as sequenced in a study of T cells in localized non-small cell lung cancer. Data came from immunoSEQ multiplex PCR; TCRdb stores just in-frame clones and leaves some out. Of roughly 39,000 clones in the sample, around 90% are singletons; the top ten hold under 12%. The starting material was PBMCs, obtained before any cancer treatment. These receptors were collected from a woman aged 35-75 years with stage II lung adenocarcinoma.

The chain combines TRBV9 with TRBJ2-5, with D unclear. V lost 0 bases, J lost 5 bases, and 8 bases lay in between. Germline V CDR1 and CDR2: SGDLS, YYNGEE. This CDR3 has 13 amino acids. CDR3 protein: CASSVEARETQYF. The CDR3, as DNA: TGTGCCAGCAGCGTAGAGGCGCGTGAGACCCAGTACTTC.

The J gene is TRBJ2-5, the V gene TRBV6-1; D may be TRBD1 (8 bases). The CDR3 covers 15 residues. V lost 3 bases to trimming and J lost 5 bases, with 16 bases between them. The V gene's germline CDR1 is MNHNS and CDR2 SASEGT. In DNA form, the CDR3 reads TGTGCCAGCAGTGATAACAGGGGGGGATTCGAGACCCAGTACTTC. Translating gives CASSDNRGGFETQYF.

The chain has TRBV21-1 and TRBJ2-7; TRBD2, the table's D call, was not compared with the DNA. TRBV21-1 is tagged as a pseudogene. The CDR3 has 17 residues. Here the CDR3 reads CASSKRLDSSRPYEQYF. Here the CDR3 DNA reads TGTGCCAGCAGCAAAAGGTTAGACTCCTCTCGGCCCTACGAGCAGTACTTC.

The chain has TRBV27 and TRBJ1-1; 7 bases line up with TRBD1. Looked up from germline, CDR1 is MNHEY and CDR2 is SMNVEV (reference sequence). V gave up 5 bases and J gave up 7 bases; unmatched junction bases: 7. The CDR3 covers 13 residues. CDR3 DNA: TGTGCCAGCAGTACGGACAGGACCCTTGAAGCTTTCTTT. Translated, it gives CASSTDRTLEAFF.

The CDR3 DNA reads as TGTGCCAGCAGCTTATGGACAGGGCAGGTCGAGCAGTACTTC. Protein product: CASSLWTGQVEQYF. This chain links TRBV7-9 with TRBJ2-7; 8 bases map to TRBD1. The V gene's germline CDR1 is SEHNR and CDR2 FQNEAQ (reference sequence). With V trimmed by 2 bases and J by 6 bases, 6 bases remained unmatched. The CDR3 loop spans 14 amino acids. The variable domain in full, with the rest retrieved from reference TRBV7-9 and TRBJ2-7, is DTGVSQNPRHKITKRGQNVTFRCDPISEHNRLYWYRQTLGQGPEFLTYFQNEAQLEKSRLLSDRFSAERPKGSFSTLEIQRTEQGDSAMYLCASSLWTGQVEQYFGPGTRLTVT.

The chain recombines TRBV7-9 with TRBJ1-3; D may be TRBD1 (6 bases). V shed 2 bases and J shed 1 base, with 9 bases lying between them. Germline V gives CDR1 SEHNR, CDR2 FQNEAQ (reference sequence). The CDR3 is 15 residues long. CDR3 DNA sequence: TGTGCCAGCAGCTTACCAGGGGTGTCTGGAAACACCATATATTTT. Its translation is CASSLPGVSGNTIYF.

This chain joins TRBV5-1 and TRBJ1-4; TRBD1 aligns across 11 bases. Germline V gene lookup returns CDR1 SGHRS and CDR2 YFSETQ. The V segment lost 4 bases and the J segment 8 bases; nucleotides outside the gene matches: 7. The CDR3 sequence is 15 residues long. The CDR3 region has the DNA TGCGCCAGCAGCGTTGGGGGACAGGGGGTCGAAAAACTGTTTTTT. It codes for CASSVGGQGVEKLFF.

The chain joins TRBV6-5 to TRBJ1-1, with D perhaps TRBD1 (5 bases). The ends were cut back, 0 bases at V and 0 bases at J, with 11 bases in the middle. Germline CDR1 is MNHEY and CDR2 is SVGAGI. The CDR3 runs 16 residues. This chain's CDR3 is CASSYSAGSMNTEAFF. CDR3 bases: TGTGCCAGCAGTTACTCGGCAGGGTCAATGAACACTGAAGCTTTCTTT.

This clone was recorded only once. V is TRBV4-2 and J is TRBJ1-5; TRBD1 aligns across 8 bases. V shed 2 bases, J shed 4 bases, and the junction held 10 bases outside the gene matches. The CDR3 totals 17 residues. Germline values: CDR1 LGHNA, CDR2 YNFKEQ. The CDR3 region has the DNA TGTGCCAGCAGCCAACGGACAGGGCCCGGTTGGAATCAGCCCCAGCATTTT. Its translation: CASSQRTGPGWNQPQHF.

V gene TRBV5-4 combines with J gene TRBJ1-1, with 8 bases aligning to TRBD1. Per germline, CDR1 SGHNT and CDR2 YYREEE (reference sequence). This CDR3 is built from 14 residues. Unmatched junction bases numbered 6, after V lost 5 bases and J lost 3 bases. The CDR3 nucleotides are TGTGCCAGCAGGGTGGCAGGGGGCTACACTGAAGCTTTCTTT. This translates into CASRVAGGYTEAFF.

The V call is TRBV10-2, the J call TRBJ1-1; TRBD1 agrees at 7 bases. Germline V gene lookup returns CDR1 WSHSY and CDR2 SAAADI. The V and J ends lost 9 bases and 4 bases, in that order; junction bases with no gene match: 8. CDR3 size: 13 residues. The CDR3 protein is CASAGGVGTEAFF. CDR3 coding DNA: TGCGCCAGTGCAGGGGGGGTTGGCACTGAAGCTTTCTTT.

The CDR3 reads CASSLGPGTYEQYF. CDR3 DNA: TGTGCCAGCAGCTTGGGGCCAGGAACCTACGAGCAGTACTTC. The chain joins TRBV5-5 to TRBJ2-7; D ambiguous. V dropped 0 bases and J dropped 2 bases, with 9 bases sitting between them. Germline values: CDR1 SGHKS, CDR2 YYEKEE (reference sequence). CDR3 length equals 14 residues.

The CDR3 nucleotides are TGTGCCAGCACTACGGGGATCTATGGCTACACCTTC. Translation gives CASTTGIYGYTF. The V call is TRBV28, the J call TRBJ1-2; D remains unclear. V dropped 7 bases and J dropped 4 bases, with 10 bases sitting between them. Germline V lookup: CDR1 MDHEN, CDR2 SYDVKM. The CDR3 totals 12 residues.

This clone was seen a handful of times. The rearrangement uses TRBV2 and TRBJ1-1, with TRBD1 as a possible D gene (6 bases). The germline gives CDR1 SNHLY, CDR2 FYNNEI. With 9 bases removed from V and 2 bases from J, the gap between germline ends came to 13 bases. The CDR3 is 13 amino acids. The CDR3 loop is CARAWGLNTEAFF. The CDR3, as DNA: TGTGCCAGGGCATGGGGGCTCAACACTGAAGCTTTCTTT.

V usage is TRBV18 and J usage is TRBJ2-3; 12 bases fit TRBD2. This CDR3 is 15 amino acids long. The V gene's germline CDR1 is KGHSH and CDR2 LQKENI. J was trimmed by 3 bases and V by 3 bases; bases with no gene match: 1. CDR3 sequence (DNA): TGTGCCAGCTCACCCGGACTAGCGGGAACAGATACGCAGTATTTT. This codes for CASSPGLAGTDTQYF.

The chain has TRBV14 and TRBJ2-2, with unresolved D. With 11 bases removed from V and 0 bases from J, the gap between germline ends came to 16 bases. This CDR3 spans 15 amino acids. CDR1 and CDR2 from the germline V gene are SGHDN and FVKESK. CDR3: CAPPGGFANTGELFF. DNA for the CDR3: TGTGCCCCTCCCGGTGGCTTTGCGAACACCGGGGAGCTGTTTTTT.

The chain is built from TRBV19 and TRBJ2-1; TRBD2 matches 8 bases. The CDR3 contains 14 residues. The germline gives CDR1 LNHDA, CDR2 SQIVND (reference sequence). The V segment lost 10 bases and the J segment 5 bases; nucleotides outside the gene matches: 10. The CDR3 protein is CATGMGTSHNEQFF. DNA of the CDR3: TGTGCCACCGGGATGGGGACTAGTCACAATGAGCAGTTCTTC.

The chain joins TRBV28 to TRBJ2-3; 10 bases fit TRBD1. CDR1 MDHEN and CDR2 SYDVKM come from the germline V gene. The length of the CDR3 is 16 residues. V gave up 7 bases and J gave up 4 bases; unmatched junction bases: 11. CDR3 coding DNA: TGTGCCAGCAAACAGCCGGGACAGGGGAGGGCAGATACGCAGTATTTT. Its protein product is CASKQPGQGRADTQYF.